This T cell receptor beta chain was identified in a study of regulatory T cells in long-lasting Graves disease. General study results and limits: TCR diversity was lower in persistent Graves' patients than in newly diagnosed ones. Persistent patients shared more public clonotypes (around 2,500) than new patients (more than 900).

Time point indicated: newly diagnosed GD, antithyroid drugs for less than 3 months. PBMC-extracted RNA yielded the TCR library. From an endocrinology department in Xi'an, China, came the patients. In building TCR beta libraries, iRepertoire HTBI primers were used together with Arm-PCR of CDR3 regions. One entry per CDR3 protein results from TCRdb running MiXCR on the multiplex PCR reads. The table has about 620,000 distinct CDR3 sequences, 16% seen once; the top ten hold around 18%. The CDR3 covers 18 residues. Germline CDR1 reads LNHDA; CDR2 reads SQIVND (reference sequence). V lost 6 bases, J lost 0 bases, and 6 bases stayed unmatched. There are a few counts of this clonotype. Antigen unknown. This sample also appeared in a second study, on T cells in Graves' hyperthyroidism and ophthalmopathy. As that report states: Patients showing uncontrolled infection, other autoimmune disease, pregnancy or lactation were ineligible.

The V and J genes are TRBV19 and TRBJ2-4; TRBD2 matches 15 bases. The TCR originated in a woman in her thirties with Graves disease. This specimen was peripheral blood mononuclear cells (PBMCs), taken at new diagnosis, from a patient treated with antithyroid drugs. CDR3 sequence: CASRTGLAGGLAKNIQYF. As DNA, the CDR3 is TGTGCCAGTAGAACGGGACTAGCGGGAGGACTAGCCAAAAACATTCAGTACTTC.